This T cell receptor (beta chain) was obtained from a study of OX40 agonist ivuxolimab in advanced cancers. Study-wide results and limits: On average, CD8+ T cells had more expanded clones than CD4+. Dosing at 0.1 to 3.0 mg/kg was accompanied by clonal expansion of CD4+ and CD8+ blood T cells by week 6.

Looked up from germline, CDR1 is SGHTA and CDR2 is FQGNSA. V was cut by 1 base and J by 5 bases, with 5 bases left in between. The CDR3 covers 13 residues. Autoimmune disease history or systemic immunosuppression led to patient exclusion. A word on this clone: What it binds is unknown.

TCRdb keeps only in-frame clones here, not all; method: immunoSEQ multiplex PCR. There are tens of thousands of clones in the sample; around 90% occur only once, and around 2.9% lies in the top ten. The sequence derives from an adult with an advanced solid tumor such as melanoma, head and neck, liver or kidney cancer. The chain carries TRBV7-2 and TRBJ2-2, with unresolved D. This sample comprised CD4+ or CD8+ T cells sorted from blood, obtained in a trial of the OX40 agonist ivuxolimab. CDR3 sequence: CASSLELTGELFF. CDR3 nucleotides: TGTGCCAGCAGCTTAGAGCTGACCGGGGAGCTGTTTTTT. Full variable domain (missing parts from reference TRBV7-2 and TRBJ2-2): GAGVSQSPSNKVTEKGKDVELRCDPISGHTALYWYRQSLGQGLEFLIYFQGNSAPDKSGLPSDRFSAERTGGSVSTLTIQRTQQEDSAVYLCASSLELTGELFFGEGSRLTVL.